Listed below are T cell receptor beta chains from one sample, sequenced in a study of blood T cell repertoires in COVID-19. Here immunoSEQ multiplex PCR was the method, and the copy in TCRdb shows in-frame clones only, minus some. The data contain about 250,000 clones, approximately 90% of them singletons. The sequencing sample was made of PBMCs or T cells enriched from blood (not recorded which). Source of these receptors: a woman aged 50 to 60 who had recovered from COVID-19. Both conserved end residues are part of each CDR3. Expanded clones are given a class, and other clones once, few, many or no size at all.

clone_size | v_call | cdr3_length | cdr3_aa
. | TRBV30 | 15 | CAWTQLGGATYGYTF
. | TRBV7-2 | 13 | CASSSMYQETQYF
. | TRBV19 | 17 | CASSMVGLAGENNEQFF
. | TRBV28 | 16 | CASSQGTERYTDTQYF
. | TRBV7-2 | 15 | CASSQRLRDNNEQFF
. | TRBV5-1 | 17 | CASSLEPSGVSNQPQHF
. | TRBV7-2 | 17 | CASRQGLAGASLGEQFF
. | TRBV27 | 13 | CASRRTEDYEQYF
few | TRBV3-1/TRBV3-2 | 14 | CASSRDRLNEKLFF
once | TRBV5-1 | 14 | CASSFAGQGYEQYF
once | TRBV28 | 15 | CASSFQQADIEKLFF
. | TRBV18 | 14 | CASSRQGENTEAFF
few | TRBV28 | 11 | CASRQEYGYTF
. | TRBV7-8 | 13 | CASSLGSNSPLHF
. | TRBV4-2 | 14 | CASSPDRSRGEQFF
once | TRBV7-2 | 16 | CASSPLDRGYNSPLHF
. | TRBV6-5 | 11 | CASSYGGGYTF
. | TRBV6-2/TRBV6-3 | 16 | CASSPSGAAAGGVQYF
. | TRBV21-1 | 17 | CARRRQGMRYAKNIQYF
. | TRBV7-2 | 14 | CASSPGGSSYEQYF
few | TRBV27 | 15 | CASSRGGTANEKLFF
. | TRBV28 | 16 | CASSLWSTGRGYGYTF
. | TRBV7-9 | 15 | CASSSGLGPTGELFF
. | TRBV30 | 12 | CAWSTGLETQYF
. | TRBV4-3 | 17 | CASSQGQRTSSPGELFF
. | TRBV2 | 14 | CASSVSVFETEAFF
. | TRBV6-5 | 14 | CASSSDRRRPEQYF
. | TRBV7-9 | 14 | CASSGQAGKETQYF
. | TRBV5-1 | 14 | CASSLDSGGDGYTF
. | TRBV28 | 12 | CASSLLQGARVF
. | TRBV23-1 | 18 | CASSHRGRVAGLYNEQFF
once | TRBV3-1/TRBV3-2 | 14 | CASSQDTGTEKLFF
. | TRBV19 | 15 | CASTRAGGPSEEQYF
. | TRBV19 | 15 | CASSIDGRAAYEQYF
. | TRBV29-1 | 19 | CSVALFRERTSGSSYEQYF
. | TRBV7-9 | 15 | CASSPRGQMNTEAFF
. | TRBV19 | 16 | CASSLDRSSGANVLTF
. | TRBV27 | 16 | CASSPLPGQVNYGYTF